The T cell receptor beta chain under discussion was sequenced for a study of metastatic and nonmetastatic thyroid tumors. Study-level points and caveats: TCR beta diversity was reportedly significantly higher in malignant thyroid tumors than benign nodules, in blood and tumor.

Original handling: CDR3 differences across clinicopathological groups were used to build a distant-metastasis classifier for papillary thyroid cancer. MiXCR was used by TCRdb to re-call the PCR reads. The V and J calls and clone size come from TCRdb's table, not from the authors' own analysis. Of approximately 30,000 clones listed, roughly 18% are singletons. This clone was seen a few times. Antigen unknown. Not a single patient had been given any form of treatment at any point before undergoing thyroid surgery. The germline gives CDR1 MNHNS, CDR2 SASEGT. The V segment lost 6 bases and the J segment 1 base; nucleotides outside the gene matches: 6. The CDR3 is 15 residues long.

This sequence originates from a female donor with papillary thyroid cancer or a benign thyroid nodule (not recorded which). Some clones in this sample may be carry-over from other donors' samples. The chain couples TRBV6-1 to TRBJ1-1; 9 bases line up with TRBD1. Sequenced input: blood. This CDR3 is CASSHRGRGNTEAFF. Here the CDR3 DNA reads TGTGCCAGCAGCCACAGGGGGCGCGGGAACACTGAAGCTTTCTTT.